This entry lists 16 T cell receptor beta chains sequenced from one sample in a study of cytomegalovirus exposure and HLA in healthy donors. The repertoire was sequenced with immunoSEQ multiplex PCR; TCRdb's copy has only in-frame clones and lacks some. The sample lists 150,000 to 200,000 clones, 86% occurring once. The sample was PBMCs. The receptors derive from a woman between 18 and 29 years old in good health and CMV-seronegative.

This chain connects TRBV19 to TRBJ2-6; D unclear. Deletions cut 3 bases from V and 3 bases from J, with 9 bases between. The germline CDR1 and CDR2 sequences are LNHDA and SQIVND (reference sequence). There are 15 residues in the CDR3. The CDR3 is CASSILAGGANVLTF. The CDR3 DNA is TGTGCCAGTAGTATCTTGGCTGGTGGGGCCAACGTCCTGACTTTC.

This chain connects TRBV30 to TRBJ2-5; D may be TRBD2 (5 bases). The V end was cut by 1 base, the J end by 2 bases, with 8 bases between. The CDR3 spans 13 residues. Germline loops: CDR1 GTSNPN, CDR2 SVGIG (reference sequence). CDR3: CAWSAAVQETQYF. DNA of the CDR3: TGTGCCTGGAGTGCAGCGGTTCAAGAGACCCAGTACTTC.

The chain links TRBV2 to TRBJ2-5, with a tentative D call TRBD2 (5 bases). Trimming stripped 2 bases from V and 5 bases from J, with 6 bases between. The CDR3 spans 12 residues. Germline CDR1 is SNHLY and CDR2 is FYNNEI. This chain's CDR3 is CASSERRETQYF. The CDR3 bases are TGTGCCAGCAGTGAAAGGAGGGAGACCCAGTACTTC.

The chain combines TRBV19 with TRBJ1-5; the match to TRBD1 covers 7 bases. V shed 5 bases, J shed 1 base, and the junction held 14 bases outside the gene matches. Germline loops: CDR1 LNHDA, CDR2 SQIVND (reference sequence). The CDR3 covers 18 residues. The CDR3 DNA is TGTGCCAGTAGTCCGCCACCGGGACAGCCTACAAGCAATCAGCCCCAGCATTTT. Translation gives CASSPPPGQPTSNQPQHF.

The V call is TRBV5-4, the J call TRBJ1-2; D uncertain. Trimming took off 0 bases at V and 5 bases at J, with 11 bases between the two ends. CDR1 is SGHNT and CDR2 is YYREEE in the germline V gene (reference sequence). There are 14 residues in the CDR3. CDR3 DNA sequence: TGTGCCAGCAGCTTGGCCGAGAGGATGTATGGCTACACCTTC. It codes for CASSLAERMYGYTF.

CDR3 in amino acids: CASRRLAENTGELFF. The CDR3, as DNA: TGTGCCAGCAGGCGACTAGCGGAAAACACCGGGGAGCTGTTTTTT. This sequence joins TRBV6-1 and TRBJ2-2, with TRBD2 matching 9 bases. The CDR3 spans 15 residues. J was trimmed by 2 bases and V by 6 bases; bases with no gene match: 4. Germline V gives CDR1 MNHNS, CDR2 SASEGT.

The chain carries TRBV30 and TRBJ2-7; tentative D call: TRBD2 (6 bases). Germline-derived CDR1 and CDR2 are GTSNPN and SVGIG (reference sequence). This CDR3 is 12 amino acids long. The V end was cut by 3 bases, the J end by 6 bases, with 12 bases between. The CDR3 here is CAWRGTRAEQYF. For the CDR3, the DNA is TGTGCCTGGAGGGGGACTCGTGCCGAGCAGTACTTC.

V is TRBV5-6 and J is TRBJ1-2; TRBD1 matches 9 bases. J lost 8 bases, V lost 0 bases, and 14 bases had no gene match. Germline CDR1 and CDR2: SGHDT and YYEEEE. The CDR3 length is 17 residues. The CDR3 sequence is CASSLAYTGTGKRGYTF. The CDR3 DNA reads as TGTGCCAGCAGCTTGGCCTACACCGGGACAGGGAAGAGAGGCTACACCTTC.

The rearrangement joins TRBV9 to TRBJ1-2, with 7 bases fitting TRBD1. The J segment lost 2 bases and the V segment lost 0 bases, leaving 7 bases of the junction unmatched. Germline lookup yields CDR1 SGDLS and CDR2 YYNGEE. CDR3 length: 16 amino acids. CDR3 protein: CASSVDRQGENYGYTF. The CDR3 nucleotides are TGTGCCAGCAGCGTAGATAGACAGGGAGAAAACTATGGCTACACCTTC.

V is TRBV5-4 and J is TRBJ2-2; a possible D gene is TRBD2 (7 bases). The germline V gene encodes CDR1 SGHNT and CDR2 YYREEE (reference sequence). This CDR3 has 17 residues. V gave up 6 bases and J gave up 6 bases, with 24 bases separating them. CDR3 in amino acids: CASNDRGAPLGSGELFF. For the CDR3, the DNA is TGTGCCAGCAACGACCGGGGGGCGCCTTTAGGTTCCGGGGAGCTGTTTTTT.

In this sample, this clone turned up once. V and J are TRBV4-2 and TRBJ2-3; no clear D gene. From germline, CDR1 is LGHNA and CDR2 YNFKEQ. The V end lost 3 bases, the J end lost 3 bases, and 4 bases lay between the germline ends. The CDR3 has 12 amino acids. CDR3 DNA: TGTGCCAGCAGCCACTCGACAGATACGCAGTATTTT. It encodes CASSHSTDTQYF.

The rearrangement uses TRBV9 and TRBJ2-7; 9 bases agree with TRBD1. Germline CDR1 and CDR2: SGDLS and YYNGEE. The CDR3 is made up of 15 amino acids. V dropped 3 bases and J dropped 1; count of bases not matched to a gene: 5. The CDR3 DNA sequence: TGTGCCAGCAGCGGGGGGACAGGGCCGTCCTACGAGCAGTACTTC. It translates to CASSGGTGPSYEQYF.

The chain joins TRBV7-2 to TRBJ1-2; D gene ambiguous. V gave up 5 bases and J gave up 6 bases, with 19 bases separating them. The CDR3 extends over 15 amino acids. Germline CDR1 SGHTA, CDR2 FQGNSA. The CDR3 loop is CASSPRGGPEHGYTF. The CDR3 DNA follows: TGTGCCAGCAGCCCCCGAGGAGGGCCTGAACATGGCTACACCTTC. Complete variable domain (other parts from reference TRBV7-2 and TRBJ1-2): GAGVSQSPSNKVTEKGKDVELRCDPISGHTALYWYRQSLGQGLEFLIYFQGNSAPDKSGLPSDRFSAERTGGSVSTLTIQRTQQEDSAVYLCASSPRGGPEHGYTFGSGTRLTVV.

This CDR3 is CASIGTGKGYGYTF. The CDR3 coding sequence is TGTGCCAGCATTGGGACAGGGAAAGGCTATGGCTACACCTTC. The V call is TRBV7-9, the J call TRBJ1-2, with 9 bases that match TRBD1. V was clipped by 7 bases and J by 4 bases; unmatched bases: 7. The CDR3 is 14 residues long. Germline values: CDR1 SEHNR, CDR2 FQNEAQ (reference sequence).

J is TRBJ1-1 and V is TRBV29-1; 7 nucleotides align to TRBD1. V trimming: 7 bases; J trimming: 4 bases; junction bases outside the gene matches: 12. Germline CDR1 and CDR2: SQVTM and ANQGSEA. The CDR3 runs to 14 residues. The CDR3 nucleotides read TGCAGCGCCCCAAGACAGGGACGTTCCACTGAAGCTTTCTTT. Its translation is CSAPRQGRSTEAFF.

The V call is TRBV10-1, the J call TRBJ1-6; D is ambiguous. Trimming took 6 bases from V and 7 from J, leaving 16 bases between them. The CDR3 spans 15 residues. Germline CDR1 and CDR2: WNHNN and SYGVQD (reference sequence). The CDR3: CASSKTFSGNSPLHF. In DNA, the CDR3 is TGCGCCAGCAGCAAGACCTTCTCGGGGAATTCACCCCTCCACTTT.